Sequencing of this T cell receptor beta chain was carried out in a study of shared clonotypes between healthy human individuals. Profiled with immunoSEQ multiplex PCR; TCRdb holds only in-frame clones, not every one. Of about 2.4 million clones listed, just over 90% were seen once; the top ten hold over 0.12%. The specimen was naive CD4+ T cells sorted from blood. The subset is: CD45RA+ positively selected. The clonotype originates from a man aged 18 to 30 in good health.

The CDR3 protein is CASSLGTSGGETQYF. DNA of the CDR3: TGTGCCAGCAGTTTAGGGACTAGCGGGGGAGAGACCCAGTACTTC. The rearrangement joins TRBV6-1 to TRBJ2-5; 14 bases align to TRBD2. V lost 5 bases to trimming and J lost 4 bases; unmatched junction nucleotides: 3. CDR3 length: 15 amino acids. Germline V gene lookup returns CDR1 MNHNS and CDR2 SASEGT.